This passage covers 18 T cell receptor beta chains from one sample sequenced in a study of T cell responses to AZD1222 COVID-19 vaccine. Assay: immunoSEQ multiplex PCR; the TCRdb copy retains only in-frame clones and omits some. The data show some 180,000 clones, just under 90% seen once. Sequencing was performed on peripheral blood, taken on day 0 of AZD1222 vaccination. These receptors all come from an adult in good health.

Here the CDR3 reads CASSQETPGTGGNTGELFF. The CDR3 region has the DNA TGCGCCAGCAGCCAAGAAACTCCCGGGACAGGGGGTAACACCGGGGAGCTGTTTTTT. The chain has TRBV4-1 and TRBJ2-2; 11 nucleotides match TRBD1. The CDR3 spans 19 residues. Trimming cost V 0 bases and J 2 bases; bases outside gene matches: 8. Germline V gene data show CDR1 as MGHRA and CDR2 as YSYEKL.

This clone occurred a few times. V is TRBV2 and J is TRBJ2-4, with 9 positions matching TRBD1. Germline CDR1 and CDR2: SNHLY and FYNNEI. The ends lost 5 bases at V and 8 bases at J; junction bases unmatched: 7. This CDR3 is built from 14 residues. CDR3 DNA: TGTGCCAGCAGTTTACAGGGGGCTTCTTACATTCAGTACTTC. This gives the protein CASSLQGASYIQYF.

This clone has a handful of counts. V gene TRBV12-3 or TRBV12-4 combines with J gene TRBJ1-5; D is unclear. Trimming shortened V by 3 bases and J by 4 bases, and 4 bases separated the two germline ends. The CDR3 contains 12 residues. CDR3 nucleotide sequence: TGTGCCAGCAGTTTCGAAAATCAGCCCCAGCATTTT. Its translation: CASSFENQPQHF.

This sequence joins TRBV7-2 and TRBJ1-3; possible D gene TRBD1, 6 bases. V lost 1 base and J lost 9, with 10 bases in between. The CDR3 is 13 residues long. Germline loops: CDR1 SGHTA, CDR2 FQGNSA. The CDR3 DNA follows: TGTGCCAGCAGCTTAGACAGGGAGGCCACCATATATTTT. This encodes CASSLDREATIYF.

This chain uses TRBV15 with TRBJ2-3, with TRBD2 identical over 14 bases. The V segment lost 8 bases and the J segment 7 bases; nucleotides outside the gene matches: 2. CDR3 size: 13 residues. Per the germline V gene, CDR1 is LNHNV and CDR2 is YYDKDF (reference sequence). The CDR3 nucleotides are TGTGCCACCGGACTAGCGGGGGGCAATACGCAGTATTTT. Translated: CATGLAGGNTQYF.

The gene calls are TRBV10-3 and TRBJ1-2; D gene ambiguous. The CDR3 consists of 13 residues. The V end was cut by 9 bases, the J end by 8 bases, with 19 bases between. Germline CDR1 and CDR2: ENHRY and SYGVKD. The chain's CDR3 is CAISNGLSGGYTF. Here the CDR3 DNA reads TGTGCCATTTCTAACGGCCTTTCCGGGGGCTACACCTTC.

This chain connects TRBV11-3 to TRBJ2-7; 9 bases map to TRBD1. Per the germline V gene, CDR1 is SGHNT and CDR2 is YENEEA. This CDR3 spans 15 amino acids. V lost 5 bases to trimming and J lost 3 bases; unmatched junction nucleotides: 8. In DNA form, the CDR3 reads TGTGCCAGCAGCCCGCGGGACAGGGAAGGCTACGAGCAGTACTTC. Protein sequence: CASSPRDREGYEQYF.

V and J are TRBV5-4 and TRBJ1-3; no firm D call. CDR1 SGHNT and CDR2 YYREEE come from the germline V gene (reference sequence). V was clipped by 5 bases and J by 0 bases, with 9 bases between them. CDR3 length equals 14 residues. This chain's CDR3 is CASSPGISGNTIYF. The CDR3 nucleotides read TGTGCCAGCAGTCCAGGTATCTCTGGAAACACCATATATTTT. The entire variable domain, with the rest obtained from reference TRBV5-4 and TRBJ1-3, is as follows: ETGVTQSPTHLIKTRGQQVTLRCSSQSGHNTVSWYQQALGQGPQFIFQYYREEENGRGNFPPRFSGLQFPNYSSELNVNALELDDSALYLCASSPGISGNTIYFGEGSWLTVV.

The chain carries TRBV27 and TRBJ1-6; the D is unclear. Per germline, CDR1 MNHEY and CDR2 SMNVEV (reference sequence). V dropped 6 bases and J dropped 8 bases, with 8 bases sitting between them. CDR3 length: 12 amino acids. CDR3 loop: CASSDIDSPLHF. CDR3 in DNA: TGTGCCAGCAGCGACATTGATTCACCCCTCCACTTT.

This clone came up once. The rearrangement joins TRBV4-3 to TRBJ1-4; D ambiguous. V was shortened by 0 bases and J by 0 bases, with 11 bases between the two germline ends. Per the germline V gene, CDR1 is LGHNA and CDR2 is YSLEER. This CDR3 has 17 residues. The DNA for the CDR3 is TGCGCCAGCAGCCAAGATTATGGGAGTGCAACTAATGAAAAACTGTTTTTT. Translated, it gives CASSQDYGSATNEKLFF.

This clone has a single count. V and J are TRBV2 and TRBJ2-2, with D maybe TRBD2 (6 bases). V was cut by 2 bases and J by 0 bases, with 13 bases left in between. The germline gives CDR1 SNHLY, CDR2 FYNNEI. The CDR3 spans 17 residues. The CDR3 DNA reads TGTGCCAGCAGTGAAAGGTTCGGGACTGCGAACACCGGGGAGCTGTTTTTT. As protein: CASSERFGTANTGELFF.

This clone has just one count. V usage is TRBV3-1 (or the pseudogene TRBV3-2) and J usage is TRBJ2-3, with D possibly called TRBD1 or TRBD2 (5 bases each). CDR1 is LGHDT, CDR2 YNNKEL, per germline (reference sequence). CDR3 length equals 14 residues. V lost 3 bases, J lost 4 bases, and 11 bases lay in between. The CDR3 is CASSHPGRADTQYF. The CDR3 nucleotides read TGTGCCAGCAGCCATCCAGGGCGGGCAGATACGCAGTATTTT.

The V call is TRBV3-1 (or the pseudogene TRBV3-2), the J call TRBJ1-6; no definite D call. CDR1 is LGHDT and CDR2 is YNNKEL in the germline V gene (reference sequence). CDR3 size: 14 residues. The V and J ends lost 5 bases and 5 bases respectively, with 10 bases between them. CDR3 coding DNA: TGTGCCAGCAGCATACTTCAGGATAATTCACCCCTCCACTTT. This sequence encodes CASSILQDNSPLHF.

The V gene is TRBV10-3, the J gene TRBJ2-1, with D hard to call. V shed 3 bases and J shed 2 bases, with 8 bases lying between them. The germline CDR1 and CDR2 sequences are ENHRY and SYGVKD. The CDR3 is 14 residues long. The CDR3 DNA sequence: TGTGCCATCAGTGAAGGAGACCCCTACAATGAGCAGTTCTTC. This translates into CAISEGDPYNEQFF.

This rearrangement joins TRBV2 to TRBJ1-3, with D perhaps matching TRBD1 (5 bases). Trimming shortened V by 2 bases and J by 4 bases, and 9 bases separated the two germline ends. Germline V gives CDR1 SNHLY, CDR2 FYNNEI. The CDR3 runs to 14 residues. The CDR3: CASSEQGLGNTIYF. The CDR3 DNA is TGTGCCAGCAGTGAACAGGGTTTAGGAAACACCATATATTTT.

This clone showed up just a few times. The CDR3 protein is CASSIRGDSRNTGELFF. In DNA, the CDR3 is TGTGCCAGTAGTATCCGCGGGGACAGCAGGAACACCGGGGAGCTGTTTTTT. The chain is built from TRBV19 and TRBJ2-2, with a tentative D call TRBD1 (7 bases). Germline CDR1 and CDR2: LNHDA and SQIVND (reference sequence). V was pared by 3 bases and J by 1 base, with 15 bases between. This CDR3 comprises 17 residues.

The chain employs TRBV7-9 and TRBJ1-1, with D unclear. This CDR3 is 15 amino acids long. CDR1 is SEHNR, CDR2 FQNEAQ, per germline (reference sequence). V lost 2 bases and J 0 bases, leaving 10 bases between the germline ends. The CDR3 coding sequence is TGTGCCAGCAGCTTATTACCCGGAATGAACACTGAAGCTTTCTTT. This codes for CASSLLPGMNTEAFF.

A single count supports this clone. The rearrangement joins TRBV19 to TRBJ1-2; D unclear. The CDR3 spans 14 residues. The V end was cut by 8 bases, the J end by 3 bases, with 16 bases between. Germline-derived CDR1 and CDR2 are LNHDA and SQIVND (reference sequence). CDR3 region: CASANGALDYGYTF. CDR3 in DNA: TGTGCCAGTGCTAACGGCGCCCTAGACTATGGCTACACCTTC.